The TCR beta chain described here comes from a study of CD8 T cells in ankylosing spondylitis (dated by TCRdb to about 2017). With regard to the full study: The study set out to find disease-linked TCR variants by profiling T cell receptor beta repertoires in ankylosing spondylitis patients and healthy donors. The full study cohort was made up of roughly 25 ankylosing spondylitis patients and roughly 100 healthy donors. Samples of peripheral blood were taken, and for ankylosing spondylitis patients, synovial fluid was collected as well. Results and caveats for the whole study, not just this receptor: Significant enrichment of the disease-linked clones was reported in matched synovial fluid samples from ankylosing spondylitis patients. The disease-linked clones showed a CD8+ phenotype and occurred at relatively low frequencies in peripheral blood. Blood from ankylosing spondylitis patients appeared to be characterized by a TCR beta motif composed of 7 to 9 highly homologous amino acid variants. Some motif variants had previously been reported in the synovial fluid and blood of reactive arthritis patients, which suggests shared mechanisms of disease initiation.

This clonotype was detected many times. Its specific antigen is unknown. One base away there is no much larger clone; base qualities are not given. The V end loses 5 bases and the J end loses 5 bases, and a stretch of 15 bases separates them. Via the germline V gene, CDR1 is SGHTA and CDR2 FQGNSA. The CDR3 contains 14 residues, cysteine and phenylalanine counted. Only the CDR3 DNA is retained, 42 bases long and in frame from the first base. The sequencer was an Illumina HiSeq 2500. Quantitative 5'-RACE with molecular barcodes was used to prepare TCR beta libraries. On the authors' methods: To identify disease-linked TCR variants, a new computational method was used, one built on a probabilistic model of VDJ rearrangement. TCRdb applied fastp at Q25 and MiXCR to the public reads, then kept only in-frame beta chains. Rows with a matching CDR3 protein are joined into one entry that keeps the most common DNA and genes. The authors' filters were not applied to this entry. This sample holds around 150,000 distinct CDR3 sequences; around 7.9% were observed only once. Roughly 12% of the sample is held by the ten biggest clonotypes.

The TCR comes from a female donor with ankylosing spondylitis or in good health (not recorded which). The chain was built from TRBV7-2 and TRBJ2-5; the D region is possibly TRBD1 or TRBD2, each matching across 5 bases. Source material: blood, either unsorted or a sorted T cell fraction (not recorded which). DNA sequence: TGTGCCAGCAGCCCCAGACCGGGGCTGGAGACCCAGTACTTC. Translated, it gives CASSPRPGLETQYF.